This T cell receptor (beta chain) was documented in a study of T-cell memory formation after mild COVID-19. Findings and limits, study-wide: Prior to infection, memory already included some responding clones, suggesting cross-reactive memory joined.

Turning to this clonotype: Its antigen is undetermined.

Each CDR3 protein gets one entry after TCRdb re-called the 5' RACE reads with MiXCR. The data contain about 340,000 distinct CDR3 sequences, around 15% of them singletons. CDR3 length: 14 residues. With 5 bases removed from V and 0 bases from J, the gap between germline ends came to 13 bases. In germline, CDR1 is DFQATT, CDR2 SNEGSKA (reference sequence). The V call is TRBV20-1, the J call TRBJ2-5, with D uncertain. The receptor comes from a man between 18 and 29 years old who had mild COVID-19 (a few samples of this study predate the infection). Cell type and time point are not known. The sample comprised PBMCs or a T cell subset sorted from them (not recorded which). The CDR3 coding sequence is TGCAGTGCTGCTAGAGGTGGTAACCAAGAGACCCAGTACTTC. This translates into CSAARGGNQETQYF.